These 29 T cell receptor beta chains share one sample of origin, sequenced in a study of shared clonotypes between healthy human individuals. TCRdb's table, derived via immunoSEQ multiplex PCR, lists solely in-frame clones and lacks some. There are under 600,000 clones in the sample; around 97% occur only once, and 0.055% to 0.07% lies in the top ten. Sequenced sample: naive CD4+ T cells sorted from blood. As to subset: CD45RA+ positively selected. These receptors originate from a woman in her thirties in good health.

This clone was seen a single time. This chain uses TRBV5-1 with TRBJ2-1; 7 bases line up with TRBD2. The CDR3 runs to 15 residues. The V gene end was trimmed by 5 bases and the J gene end by 2 bases; junction bases not matched to a gene: 7. Germline loops: CDR1 SGHRS, CDR2 YFSETQ. In nucleotides, the CDR3 is TGCGCCAGCAGGTTAGCGGGCCAAACCTACAATGAGCAGTTCTTC. Translating it yields CASRLAGQTYNEQFF.

The V call is TRBV19, the J call TRBJ1-5; 7 nucleotides line up with TRBD1. V lost 8 bases, J lost 1 base, and 11 bases stayed unmatched. Germline V lookup: CDR1 LNHDA, CDR2 SQIVND (reference sequence). CDR3 length: 16 residues. The CDR3 nucleotides are TGTGCCAGTGGAATGAGACAGGGAGAGAGCAATCAGCCCCAGCATTTT. This gives the protein CASGMRQGESNQPQHF.

This chain joins TRBV5-6 and TRBJ1-6, with D maybe TRBD1 (6 bases). V was clipped by 4 bases and J by 8 bases, with 10 bases between them. This CDR3 is built from 13 residues. CDR1 SGHDT and CDR2 YYEEEE come from the germline V gene. This CDR3 is CASSTGKHSPLHF. DNA of the CDR3: TGTGCCAGCAGCACAGGGAAACATTCACCCCTCCACTTT.

This clone was recorded once. In nucleotides, the CDR3 is TGTGCCAGCAGCTTAGCGGGTGGAAACACCATATATTTT. Protein sequence: CASSLAGGNTIYF. This chain joins TRBV5-6 and TRBJ1-3; D gene uncertain. The CDR3 runs to 13 residues. CDR1 and CDR2 from the germline V gene are SGHDT and YYEEEE. V was pared by 2 bases and J by 3 bases, with 6 bases between. The full variable domain, completed using reference TRBV5-6 and TRBJ1-3, is DAGVTQSPTHLIKTRGQQVTLRCSPKSGHDTVSWYQQALGQGPQFIFQYYEEEERQRGNFPDRFSGHQFPNYSSELNVNALLLGDSALYLCASSLAGGNTIYFGEGSWLTVV.

This clone was counted a single time. V usage is TRBV5-5 and J usage is TRBJ1-4, with a tentative D call TRBD1 (5 bases). The CDR3 extends over 13 amino acids. V was clipped by 4 bases and J by 7 bases, with 11 bases between them. Germline lookup yields CDR1 SGHKS and CDR2 YYEKEE (reference sequence). For the CDR3, the DNA is TGTGCCAGCAGCGTGGGGGGAGTTGAAAAACTGTTTTTT. This codes for CASSVGGVEKLFF.

This rearrangement joins TRBV7-2 to TRBJ2-7; 8 positions match TRBD2. Unmatched junction bases numbered 9, after V lost 3 bases and J lost 2 bases. The CDR3 is made up of 16 amino acids. The germline V gene encodes CDR1 SGHTA and CDR2 FQGNSA. The CDR3, as DNA: TGTGCCAGCAGCTTCGTGTGGCGGGGGGAAGCCTACGAGCAGTACTTC. As protein: CASSFVWRGEAYEQYF.

The rearrangement uses TRBV27 and TRBJ2-7; the D gene is possibly TRBD1 (6 bases). The CDR3 covers 15 residues. The V and J ends lost 2 bases and 5 bases respectively, with 16 bases between them. The germline V gene encodes CDR1 MNHEY and CDR2 SMNVEV (reference sequence). The CDR3 loop reads CASSLGFDRSHEQYF. DNA of the CDR3: TGTGCCAGCAGTTTAGGGTTCGACAGGAGCCACGAGCAGTACTTC.

DNA for the CDR3: TGTGCCAGCAGTAGTGACAGCTTTTGGGAGACCCAGTACTTC. Translated, it gives CASSSDSFWETQYF. V is TRBV6-6 and J is TRBJ2-5, with D possibly matching TRBD1 (5 bases). V lost 5 bases to trimming and J lost 5 bases, with 15 bases between them. Germline values: CDR1 MNHNY, CDR2 SVGAGI (reference sequence). This CDR3 has 14 amino acids.

CDR3 DNA: TGTGCCAGCAGAACACCGGGGACTAATATTGAGCAGTTCTTC. Translation: CASRTPGTNIEQFF. The V and J genes are TRBV11-2 and TRBJ2-1, with 7 positions matching TRBD2. CDR3 length equals 14 residues. After removal of 6 bases from V and 9 bases from J, the junction contained 11 bases not matched to a gene. Germline loops: CDR1 SGHAT, CDR2 FQNNGV.

The chain couples TRBV5-4 to TRBJ1-2; a possible D gene is TRBD1 (6 bases). CDR1 and CDR2 (germline): SGHNT, YYREEE (reference sequence). This CDR3 region has 12 residues. V was clipped by 4 bases and J by 8 bases, with 12 bases between them. As DNA, the CDR3 is TGTGCCAGCAGCGATCACAGGGACGGCTACACCTTC. Translated: CASSDHRDGYTF.

The chain links TRBV11-2 to TRBJ2-1; possible D gene TRBD1, 5 bases. Germline V lookup: CDR1 SGHAT, CDR2 FQNNGV. The V gene lost 5 bases and the J gene lost 9 bases, with 8 bases spanning the gap. The CDR3 has 11 amino acids. CDR3 sequence: CASSGAIEQFF. The CDR3 nucleotides read TGTGCCAGCAGCGGGGCTATTGAGCAGTTCTTC.

This chain uses TRBV28 with TRBJ2-1; possibly TRBD2 for D (6 bases). Per the germline V gene, CDR1 is MDHEN and CDR2 is SYDVKM. CDR3 length: 18 amino acids. V was clipped by 1 base and J by 4 bases, with 20 bases between them. The CDR3 coding sequence is TGTGCCAGCAGTTTATTTTTTAGCGGAAGGACCTCATACAATGAGCAGTTCTTC. This sequence encodes CASSLFFSGRTSYNEQFF.

The J gene is TRBJ2-4, the V gene TRBV9; TRBD1 agrees at 7 bases. Looked up from germline, CDR1 is SGDLS and CDR2 is YYNGEE. Trimming removed 0 bases from V and 9 bases from J; junction bases left unmatched: 6. The CDR3 is 14 residues long. CDR3 sequence: CASSVGTGVGIQYF. The DNA for the CDR3 is TGTGCCAGCAGCGTAGGGACAGGTGTGGGCATTCAGTACTTC.

This chain links TRBV29-1 with TRBJ1-2; tentatively, D is TRBD1 (6 bases). Trimming removed 3 bases from V and 0 bases from J, with 11 bases in between. Germline V CDR1 and CDR2: SQVTM, ANQGSEA. The CDR3 totals 14 residues. The CDR3 sequence is CSVDPQGANYGYTF. CDR3 DNA sequence: TGCAGCGTTGATCCACAGGGAGCTAACTATGGCTACACCTTC. Full variable domain (missing parts from reference TRBV29-1 and TRBJ1-2): SAVISQKPSRDICQRGTSLTIQCQVDSQVTMMFWYRQQPGQSLTLIATANQGSEATYESGFVIDKFPISRPNLTFSTLTVSNMSPEDSSIYLCSVDPQGANYGYTFGSGTRLTVV.

This chain connects TRBV28 to TRBJ1-5, with D unresolved. The CDR3 contains 18 residues. V lost 9 bases and J lost 4, with 28 bases in between. Germline V gene sequence: CDR1 MDHEN, CDR2 SYDVKM. CDR3 amino acids: CASQLSPHWRDGNQPQHF. In DNA form, the CDR3 reads TGTGCCAGTCAGTTAAGCCCTCATTGGCGGGATGGTAATCAGCCCCAGCATTTT. Based on the CDR3 plus reference TRBV28 and TRBJ1-5, the full variable domain is DVKVTQSSRYLVKRTGEKVFLECVQDMDHENMFWYRQDPGLGLRLIYFSYDVKMKEKGDIPEGYSVSREKKERFSLILESASTNQTSMYLCASQLSPHWRDGNQPQHFGDGTRLSIL.

In its sample, this clone was seen once. DNA for the CDR3: TGTGCCAGCAGCCAAGAGATGGTCGGCTATGGCTACACCTTC. Residues: CASSQEMVGYGYTF. The gene calls are TRBV4-2 and TRBJ1-2; no firm D call. CDR3 length equals 14 residues. V was cut by 0 bases and J by 4 bases, with 9 bases left in between. The germline V gene has CDR1 LGHNA and CDR2 YNFKEQ.

The chain couples TRBV6-1 to TRBJ1-1; D is perhaps TRBD1 (6 bases). The V end was cut by 6 bases, the J end by 4 bases, with 18 bases between. The V gene's germline CDR1 is MNHNS and CDR2 SASEGT. The CDR3 length is 15 residues. The CDR3 spells CASRQRGEGTTEAFF. The CDR3 coding sequence is TGTGCCAGCAGGCAAAGGGGGGAGGGGACCACTGAAGCTTTCTTT.

The chain combines TRBV2 with TRBJ2-7, with 10 bases aligning to TRBD1. The CDR3 loop spans 13 amino acids. The germline CDR1 and CDR2 sequences are SNHLY and FYNNEI. Trimming cost V 8 bases and J 5 bases; bases outside gene matches: 6. The CDR3 protein is CASSGDRGHEQYF. Here the CDR3 DNA reads TGTGCCAGCTCGGGGGACAGGGGCCACGAGCAGTACTTC.

The CDR3, as DNA: TGCGCCAGCAGCCAAAGGGCCCGGGGATCAGGGAAAAGGACCGGGGAGCTGTTTTTT. Encoded protein: CASSQRARGSGKRTGELFF. The chain couples TRBV4-1 to TRBJ2-2, with D perhaps TRBD1 or TRBD2 (5 bases each). This CDR3 has 19 residues. V was pared by 2 bases and J by 5 bases, with 24 bases between. Germline CDR1 reads MGHRA; CDR2 reads YSYEKL.

The V gene is TRBV5-6, the J gene TRBJ2-3; 7 nucleotides match TRBD2. V gave up 4 bases and J gave up 4 bases; unmatched junction bases: 6. CDR1 is SGHDT, CDR2 YYEEEE, per germline. This CDR3 has 14 residues. The CDR3 here is CASSQRTRADTQYF. For the CDR3, the DNA is TGTGCCAGCAGCCAACGGACTAGGGCAGATACGCAGTATTTT.

The rearrangement links TRBV5-1 to TRBJ2-5; TRBD1 is a possible D gene (6 bases). This CDR3 has 14 residues. Germline CDR1 reads SGHRS; CDR2 reads YFSETQ. The germline V and J ends were trimmed by 4 bases and 0 bases, with 10 bases remaining between them. Here the CDR3 reads CASSGGQYQETQYF. The CDR3 DNA follows: TGCGCCAGCAGCGGGGGCCAGTACCAAGAGACCCAGTACTTC. Based on the CDR3 plus reference TRBV5-1 and TRBJ2-5, the full variable domain is KAGVTQTPRYLIKTRGQQVTLSCSPISGHRSVSWYQQTPGQGLQFLFEYFSETQRNKGNFPGRFSGRQFSNSRSEMNVSTLELGDSALYLCASSGGQYQETQYFGPGTRLLVL.

The gene calls are TRBV11-1 and TRBJ1-3; 7 bases agree with TRBD1. Trimming took 6 bases from V and 1 from J; bases not matched to a gene: 6. Germline CDR1 SGHAT, CDR2 FQDESV (reference sequence). This CDR3 spans 15 amino acids. The CDR3 DNA follows: TGTGCCAGCAGTGCCGGGGACAGATCTGGAAACACCATATATTTT. Translated: CASSAGDRSGNTIYF.

The chain has TRBV18 and TRBJ1-5, with D perhaps TRBD1 (5 bases). CDR3 length: 14 residues. The germline V gene encodes CDR1 KGHSH and CDR2 LQKENI. V gave up 4 bases and J gave up 4 bases, with 11 bases separating them. DNA of the CDR3: TGTGCCAGCTCACTAGGACAAACAAATCAGCCCCAGCATTTT. Translating it yields CASSLGQTNQPQHF.

The V gene is TRBV11-2, the J gene TRBJ2-5, with D perhaps matching TRBD2 (6 bases). CDR1 and CDR2 from the germline V gene are SGHAT and FQNNGV. The CDR3 has 17 residues. With 4 bases removed from V and 4 bases from J, the gap between germline ends came to 22 bases. CDR3 in amino acids: CASSSSPRGTGGETQYF. The CDR3, as DNA: TGTGCCAGCAGCTCAAGCCCCCGCGGCACCGGGGGAGAGACCCAGTACTTC.

The rearrangement uses TRBV28 and TRBJ2-3; D not resolved. Germline V CDR1 and CDR2: MDHEN, SYDVKM. The CDR3 is made up of 13 amino acids. V lost 7 bases and J 9 bases, leaving 17 bases between the germline ends. The CDR3 here is CASKPSQIRTQYF. The CDR3 DNA follows: TGTGCCAGCAAACCCAGCCAGATTCGAACGCAGTATTTT.

This chain uses TRBV10-3 with TRBJ2-7; no clear D gene. The CDR3 length is 12 residues. V lost 11 bases and J 4 bases, leaving 15 bases between the germline ends. Germline CDR1 is ENHRY and CDR2 is SYGVKD. CDR3 loop: CAASWNLYEQYF. The DNA of the CDR3 is TGTGCCGCCTCATGGAATCTTTACGAGCAGTACTTC.

The chain is built from TRBV19 and TRBJ2-5; TRBD1 aligns across 10 bases. The CDR3 has 14 residues. The V and J ends lost 5 bases and 5 bases, in that order; junction bases with no gene match: 5. Germline V CDR1 and CDR2: LNHDA, SQIVND (reference sequence). The DNA of the CDR3 is TGTGCCAGTAGTCTAGGACAGGGGGATGAGACCCAGTACTTC. Its translation is CASSLGQGDETQYF.

V usage is TRBV6-6 and J usage is TRBJ1-2; the D gene is possibly TRBD1 (5 bases). Germline values: CDR1 MNHNY, CDR2 SVGAGI (reference sequence). The length of the CDR3 is 15 residues. V lost 0 bases, J lost 5 bases, and 13 bases lay in between. The CDR3 spells CASSYSGPSSYGYTF. The CDR3, as DNA: TGTGCCAGCAGTTACTCGGGACCGAGCAGTTATGGCTACACCTTC.

The chain recombines TRBV5-6 with TRBJ1-6, with D uncertain. This CDR3 has 12 amino acids. V lost 3 bases and J lost 7, with 5 bases in between. Germline CDR1 is SGHDT and CDR2 is YYEEEE. As DNA, the CDR3 is TGTGCCAGCAGCTCGGGAAATTCACCCCTCCACTTT. Amino acid sequence: CASSSGNSPLHF. The whole variable domain, filled in from reference TRBV5-6 and TRBJ1-6, reads DAGVTQSPTHLIKTRGQQVTLRCSPKSGHDTVSWYQQALGQGPQFIFQYYEEEERQRGNFPDRFSGHQFPNYSSELNVNALLLGDSALYLCASSSGNSPLHFGNGTRLTVT.